This T cell receptor beta chain is drawn from a study of CD8+ T cells in alopecia areata. Looking at the study overall: Tofacitinib was taken orally by treated patients, and the dose was 5 to 10 mg twice daily. Study conclusions and caveats: TCRs were shared less clearly across patients than in mice, possibly for HLA-related reasons. Under tofacitinib, fewer expanded CD8+ clones appeared among the top 100 scalp clones.

This sample's treatment: oral pan-JAK inhibitor, 5-10 mg twice daily. Collected material from alopecia areata patients comprised lesional scalp punch biopsies and peripheral blood. cDNA prepared by RNA extraction and subsequent reverse transcription served as the template for sequencing. Produced via immunoSEQ multiplex PCR; TCRdb's table is partial and in-frame only. The sample consists of approximately 45,000 clones, about 71% of them appearing once. With respect to this clone: The antigen is unknown.

The material was CD8+ T cells sorted from blood, obtained at week 4, from a patient treated with tofacitinib. This clonotype originated in a human donor with alopecia areata.

The CDR3 nucleotides are TGTGCCAGCAGTCCCCGCGGGACAGCTTATGGCTACACCTTC. Amino acid sequence: CASSPRGTAYGYTF. J is TRBJ1-2 and V is TRBV6-5; 7 nucleotides line up with TRBD1. Germline loops: CDR1 MNHEY, CDR2 SVGAGI. The CDR3 loop spans 14 amino acids. Losses at the gene ends were 5 bases for V and 5 bases for J; bases not matched to a gene: 8.